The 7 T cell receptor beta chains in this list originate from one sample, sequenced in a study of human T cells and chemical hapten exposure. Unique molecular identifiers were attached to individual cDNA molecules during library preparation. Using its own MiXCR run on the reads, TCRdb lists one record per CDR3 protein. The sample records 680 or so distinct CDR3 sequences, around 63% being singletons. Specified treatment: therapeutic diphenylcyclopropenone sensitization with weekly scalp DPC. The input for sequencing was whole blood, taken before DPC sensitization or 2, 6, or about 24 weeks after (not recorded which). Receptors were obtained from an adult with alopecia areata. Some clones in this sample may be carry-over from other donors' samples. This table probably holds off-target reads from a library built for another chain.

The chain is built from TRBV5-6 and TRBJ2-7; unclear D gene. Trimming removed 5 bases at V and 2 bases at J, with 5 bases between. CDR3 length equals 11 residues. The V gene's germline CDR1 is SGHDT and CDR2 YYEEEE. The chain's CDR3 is CASRGPYEQYF. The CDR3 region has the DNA TGTGCCAGCAGAGGACCCTACGAGCAGTACTTC.

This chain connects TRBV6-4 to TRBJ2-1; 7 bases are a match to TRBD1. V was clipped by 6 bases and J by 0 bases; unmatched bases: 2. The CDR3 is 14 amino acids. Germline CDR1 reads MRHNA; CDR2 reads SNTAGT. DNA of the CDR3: TGTGCCAGCAGAAGGGACAGCTCCTACAATGAGCAGTTCTTC. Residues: CASRRDSSYNEQFF.

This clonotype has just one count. CDR3 nucleotide sequence: TGTGCCAGCAGCCAAGCAGCGGGAAGTGGGTACGAGCAGTACTTC. Translating gives CASSQAAGSGYEQYF. This chain joins TRBV3-1 and TRBJ2-7; the match to TRBD2 covers 7 bases. The germline CDR1 and CDR2 sequences are LGHDT and YNNKEL (reference sequence). The CDR3 totals 15 residues. Trimming at V came to 1 base and at J to 4 bases, leaving 7 bases not matched to a gene.

DNA for the CDR3: TGCAGCATTCAGACAGTCCCCTACGAGCAGTACTTC. The encoded protein is CSIQTVPYEQYF. The V and J genes are TRBV29-1 and TRBJ2-7, with a possible D match to TRBD1 (5 bases). There are 12 residues in the CDR3. Germline V gene sequence: CDR1 SQVTM, CDR2 ANQGSEA. Trimming removed 8 bases at V and 2 bases at J, with 13 bases between.

CDR3 in DNA: TGTGCCAGCAGCTTAGTACGGGCTCCTGGTGGGCTGTTTTTT. Translated, it gives CASSLVRAPGGLFF. The chain couples TRBV11-2 to TRBJ2-2, with no clear D. Germline V gene lookup returns CDR1 SGHAT and CDR2 FQNNGV. This CDR3 region has 14 residues. V was clipped by 1 base and J by 13 bases, with 16 bases between them.

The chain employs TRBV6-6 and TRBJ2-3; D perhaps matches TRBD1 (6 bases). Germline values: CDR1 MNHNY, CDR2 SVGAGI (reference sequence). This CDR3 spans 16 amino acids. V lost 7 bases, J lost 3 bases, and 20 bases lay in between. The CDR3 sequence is CASTPYGQGITDTQYF. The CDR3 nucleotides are TGTGCCAGCACTCCCTACGGGCAGGGGATAACAGATACGCAGTATTTT.

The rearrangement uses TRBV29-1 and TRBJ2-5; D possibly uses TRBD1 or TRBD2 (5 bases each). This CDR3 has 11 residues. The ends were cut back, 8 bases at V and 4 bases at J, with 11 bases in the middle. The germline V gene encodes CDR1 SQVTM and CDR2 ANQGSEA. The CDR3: CSLLRGETQYF. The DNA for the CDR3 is TGCAGCCTCCTGAGGGGAGAGACCCAGTACTTC.